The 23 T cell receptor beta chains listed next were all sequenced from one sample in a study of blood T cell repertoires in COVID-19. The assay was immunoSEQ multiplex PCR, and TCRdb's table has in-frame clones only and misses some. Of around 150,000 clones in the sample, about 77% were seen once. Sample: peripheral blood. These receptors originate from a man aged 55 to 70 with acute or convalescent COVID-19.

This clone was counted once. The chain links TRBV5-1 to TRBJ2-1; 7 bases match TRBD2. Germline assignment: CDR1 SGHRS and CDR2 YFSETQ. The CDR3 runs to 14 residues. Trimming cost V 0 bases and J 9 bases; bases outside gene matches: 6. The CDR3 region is CASSLESGTPEQFF. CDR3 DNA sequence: TGCGCCAGCAGCTTGGAAAGCGGGACTCCTGAGCAGTTCTTC. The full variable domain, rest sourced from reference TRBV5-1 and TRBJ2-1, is KAGVTQTPRYLIKTRGQQVTLSCSPISGHRSVSWYQQTPGQGLQFLFEYFSETQRNKGNFPGRFSGRQFSNSRSEMNVSTLELGDSALYLCASSLESGTPEQFFGPGTRLTVL.

CDR3 region: CASSQETTNSGNTIYF. The CDR3 DNA reads TGCGCCAGCAGCCAAGAAACGACAAACAGTGGAAACACCATATATTTT. The chain links TRBV4-1 to TRBJ1-3; no reliable D call. Trimming pared 0 bases from V and 3 bases from J, leaving 12 bases between. The CDR3 has 16 residues. Germline CDR1 is MGHRA and CDR2 is YSYEKL.

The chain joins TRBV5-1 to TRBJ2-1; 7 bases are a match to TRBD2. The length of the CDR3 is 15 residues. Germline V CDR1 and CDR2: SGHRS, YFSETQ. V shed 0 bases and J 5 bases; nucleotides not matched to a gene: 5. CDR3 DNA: TGCGCCAGCAGCTTGGGGCTAGCGGAGAACAATGAGCAGTTCTTC. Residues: CASSLGLAENNEQFF.

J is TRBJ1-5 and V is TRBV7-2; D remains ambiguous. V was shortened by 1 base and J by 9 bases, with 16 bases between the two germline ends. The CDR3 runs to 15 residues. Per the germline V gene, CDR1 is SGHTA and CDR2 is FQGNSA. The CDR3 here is CASSLEYSVPGPQHF. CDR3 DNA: TGTGCCAGCAGCTTAGAATACTCAGTCCCGGGGCCCCAGCATTTT. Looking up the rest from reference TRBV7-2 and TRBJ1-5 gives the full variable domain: GAGVSQSPSNKVTEKGKDVELRCDPISGHTALYWYRQSLGQGLEFLIYFQGNSAPDKSGLPSDRFSAERTGGSVSTLTIQRTQQEDSAVYLCASSLEYSVPGPQHFGDGTRLSIL.

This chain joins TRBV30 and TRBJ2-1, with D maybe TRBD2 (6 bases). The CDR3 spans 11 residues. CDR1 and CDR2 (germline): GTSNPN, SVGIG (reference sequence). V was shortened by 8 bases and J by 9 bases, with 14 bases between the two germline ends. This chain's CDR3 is CARGGPVEQFF. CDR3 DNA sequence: TGTGCCCGCGGAGGGCCGGTTGAGCAGTTCTTC.

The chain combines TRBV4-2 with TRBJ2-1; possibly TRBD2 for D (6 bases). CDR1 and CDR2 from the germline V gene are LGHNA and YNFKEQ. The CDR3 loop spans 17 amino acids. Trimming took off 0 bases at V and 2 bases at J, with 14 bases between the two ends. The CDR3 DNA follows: TGTGCCAGCAGCCAAGATCGGAGTAGCGGAACCTACAATGAGCAGTTCTTC. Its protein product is CASSQDRSSGTYNEQFF.

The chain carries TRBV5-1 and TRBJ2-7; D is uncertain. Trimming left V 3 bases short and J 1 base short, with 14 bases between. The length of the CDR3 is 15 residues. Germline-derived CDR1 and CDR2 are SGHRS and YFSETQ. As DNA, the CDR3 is TGCGCCAGCAGCTCGATGCGGAGTTTTTCCTACGAGCAGTACTTC. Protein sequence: CASSSMRSFSYEQYF.

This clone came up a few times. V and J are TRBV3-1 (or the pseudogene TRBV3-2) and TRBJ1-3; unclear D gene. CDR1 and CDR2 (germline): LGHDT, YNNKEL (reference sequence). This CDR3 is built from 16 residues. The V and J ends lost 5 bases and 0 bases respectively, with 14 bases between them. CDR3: CASSWEAGRSGNTIYF. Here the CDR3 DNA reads TGTGCCAGCAGCTGGGAGGCAGGCCGCTCTGGAAACACCATATATTTT.

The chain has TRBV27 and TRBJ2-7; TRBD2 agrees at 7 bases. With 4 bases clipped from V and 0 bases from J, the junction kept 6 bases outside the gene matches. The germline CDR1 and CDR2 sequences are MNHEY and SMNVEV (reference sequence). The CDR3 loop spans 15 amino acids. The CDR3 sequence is CASSSQSGASYEQYF. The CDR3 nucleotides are TGTGCCAGCAGTTCCCAGAGCGGGGCCTCCTACGAGCAGTACTTC.

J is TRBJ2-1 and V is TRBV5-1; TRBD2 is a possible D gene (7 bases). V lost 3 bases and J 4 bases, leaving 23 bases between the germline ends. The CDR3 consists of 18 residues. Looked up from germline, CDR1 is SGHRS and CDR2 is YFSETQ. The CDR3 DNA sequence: TGCGCCAGCAGCTCACTCGGGACAAGGGGACTATTTTACAATGAGCAGTTCTTC. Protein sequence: CASSSLGTRGLFYNEQFF.

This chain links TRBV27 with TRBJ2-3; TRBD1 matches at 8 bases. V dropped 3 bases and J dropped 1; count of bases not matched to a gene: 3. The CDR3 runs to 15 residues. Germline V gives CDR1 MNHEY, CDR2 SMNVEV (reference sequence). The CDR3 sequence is CASSFQGARTDTQYF. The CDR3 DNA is TGTGCCAGCAGTTTCCAGGGGGCTCGCACAGATACGCAGTATTTT.

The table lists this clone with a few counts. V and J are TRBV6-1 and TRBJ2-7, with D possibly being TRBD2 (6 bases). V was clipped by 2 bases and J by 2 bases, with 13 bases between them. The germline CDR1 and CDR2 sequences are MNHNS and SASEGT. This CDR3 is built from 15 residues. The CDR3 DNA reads TGTGCCAGCAGTGAAATTAGCGGTGTCACCTACGAGCAGTACTTC. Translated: CASSEISGVTYEQYF.

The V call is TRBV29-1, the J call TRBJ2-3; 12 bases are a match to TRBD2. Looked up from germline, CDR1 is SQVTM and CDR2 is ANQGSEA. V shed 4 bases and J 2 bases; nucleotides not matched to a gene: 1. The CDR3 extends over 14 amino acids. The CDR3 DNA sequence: TGCAGCGTTGCTAGCGGGAGGGCCACAGATACGCAGTATTTT. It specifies CSVASGRATDTQYF.

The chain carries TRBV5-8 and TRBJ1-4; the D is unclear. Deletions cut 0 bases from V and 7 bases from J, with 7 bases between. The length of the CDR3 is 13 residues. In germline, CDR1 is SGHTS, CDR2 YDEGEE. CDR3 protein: CASSLAAGEKLFF. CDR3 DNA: TGTGCCAGCAGCTTGGCAGCAGGTGAAAAACTGTTTTTT.

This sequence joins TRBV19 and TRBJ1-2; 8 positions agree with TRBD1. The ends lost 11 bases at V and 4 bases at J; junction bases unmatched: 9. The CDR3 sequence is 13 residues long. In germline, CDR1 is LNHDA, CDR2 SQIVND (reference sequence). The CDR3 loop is CAGPDRDCYGYTF. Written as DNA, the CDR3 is TGTGCCGGACCGGACAGGGACTGCTATGGCTACACCTTC. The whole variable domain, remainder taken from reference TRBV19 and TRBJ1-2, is DGGITQSPKYLFRKEGQNVTLSCEQNLNHDAMYWYRQDPGQGLRLIYYSQIVNDFQKGDIAEGYSVSREKKESFPLTVTSAQKNPTAFYLCAGPDRDCYGYTFGSGTRLTVV.

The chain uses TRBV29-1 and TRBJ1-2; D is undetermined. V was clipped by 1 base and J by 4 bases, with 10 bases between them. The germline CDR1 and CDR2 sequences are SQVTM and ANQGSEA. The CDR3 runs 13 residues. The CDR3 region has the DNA TGCAGCGTTGAAGGCCAACGGGGCTATGGCTACACCTTC. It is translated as CSVEGQRGYGYTF.

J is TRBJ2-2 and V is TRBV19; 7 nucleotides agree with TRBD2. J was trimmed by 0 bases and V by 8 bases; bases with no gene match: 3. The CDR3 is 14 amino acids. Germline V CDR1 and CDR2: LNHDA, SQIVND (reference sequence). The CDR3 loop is CASRAGANTGELFF. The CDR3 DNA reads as TGTGCCAGTCGTGCGGGGGCGAACACCGGGGAGCTGTTTTTT. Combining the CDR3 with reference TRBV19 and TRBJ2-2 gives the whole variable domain DGGITQSPKYLFRKEGQNVTLSCEQNLNHDAMYWYRQDPGQGLRLIYYSQIVNDFQKGDIAEGYSVSREKKESFPLTVTSAQKNPTAFYLCASRAGANTGELFFGEGSRLTVL.

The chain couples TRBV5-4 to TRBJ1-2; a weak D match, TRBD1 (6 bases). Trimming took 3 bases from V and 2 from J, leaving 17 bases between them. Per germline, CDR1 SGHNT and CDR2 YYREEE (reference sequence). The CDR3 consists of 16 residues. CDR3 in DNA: TGTGCCAGCAGCTCCCTCGGGACAATCGAGAACTATGGCTACACCTTC. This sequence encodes CASSSLGTIENYGYTF. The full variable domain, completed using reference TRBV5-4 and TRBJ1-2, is ETGVTQSPTHLIKTRGQQVTLRCSSQSGHNTVSWYQQALGQGPQFIFQYYREEENGRGNFPPRFSGLQFPNYSSELNVNALELDDSALYLCASSSLGTIENYGYTFGSGTRLTVV.

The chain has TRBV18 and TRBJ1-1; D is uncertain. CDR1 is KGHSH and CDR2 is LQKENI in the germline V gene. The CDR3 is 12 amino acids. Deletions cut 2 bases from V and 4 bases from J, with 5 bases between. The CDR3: CASSPGLTEAFF. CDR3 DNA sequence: TGTGCCAGCTCACCAGGACTCACTGAAGCTTTCTTT. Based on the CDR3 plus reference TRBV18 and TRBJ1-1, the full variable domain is NAGVMQNPRHLVRRRGQEARLRCSPMKGHSHVYWYRQLPEEGLKFMVYLQKENIIDESGMPKERFSAEFPKEGPSILRIQQVVRGDSAAYFCASSPGLTEAFFGQGTRLTVV.

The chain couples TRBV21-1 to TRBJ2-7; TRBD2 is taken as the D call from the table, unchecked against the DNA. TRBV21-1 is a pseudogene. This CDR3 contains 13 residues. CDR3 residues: CASSIPLEDEQYF. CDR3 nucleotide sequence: TGTGCCAGCAGCATCCCCTTGGAGGACGAGCAGTACTTC.

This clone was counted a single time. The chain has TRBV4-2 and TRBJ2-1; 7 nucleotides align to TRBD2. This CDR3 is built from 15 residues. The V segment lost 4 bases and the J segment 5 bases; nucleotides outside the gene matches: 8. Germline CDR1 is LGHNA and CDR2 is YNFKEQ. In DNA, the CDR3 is TGTGCCAGCAGCCCGGGTGCGGGAGTGAACAATGAGCAGTTCTTC. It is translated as CASSPGAGVNNEQFF.

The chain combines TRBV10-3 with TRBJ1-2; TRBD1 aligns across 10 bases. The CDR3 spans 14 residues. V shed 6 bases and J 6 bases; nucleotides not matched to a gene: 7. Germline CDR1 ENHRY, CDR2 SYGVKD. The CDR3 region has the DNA TGTGCCATCAGATTAGGGACAGGGGCGAATGGCTACACCTTC. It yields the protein CAIRLGTGANGYTF.

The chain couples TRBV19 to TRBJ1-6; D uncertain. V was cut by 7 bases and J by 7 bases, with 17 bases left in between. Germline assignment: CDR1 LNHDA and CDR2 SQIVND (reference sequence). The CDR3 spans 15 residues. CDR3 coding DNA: TGTGCCAGTACCTTGGGCCCAGGCCTGAATTCACCCCTCCACTTT. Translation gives CASTLGPGLNSPLHF.